The clone carrying this T cell receptor beta chain was counted a few times. This sample was included in a study of T cell responses to AZD1222 COVID-19 vaccine. Germline CDR1 SGHTA, CDR2 FQGNSA. V was trimmed by 2 bases and J by 9 bases, leaving 15 bases between them. The CDR3 has 14 amino acids. Measured with immunoSEQ multiplex PCR; TCRdb has only the in-frame clones, and not every one. The sample consists of some 100,000 clones, roughly 84% of them appearing once. The chain has TRBV7-2 and TRBJ2-3; possible D gene TRBD2, 5 bases. Here the sequenced sample was peripheral blood, taken 28 days after the second AZD1222 dose. This TCR came from an adult who received the AZD1222 COVID-19 vaccine. Written as DNA, the CDR3 is TGTGCCAGCAGCTTAACGGGATCACCCCCAACGCAGTATTTT. The encoded protein is CASSLTGSPPTQYF.